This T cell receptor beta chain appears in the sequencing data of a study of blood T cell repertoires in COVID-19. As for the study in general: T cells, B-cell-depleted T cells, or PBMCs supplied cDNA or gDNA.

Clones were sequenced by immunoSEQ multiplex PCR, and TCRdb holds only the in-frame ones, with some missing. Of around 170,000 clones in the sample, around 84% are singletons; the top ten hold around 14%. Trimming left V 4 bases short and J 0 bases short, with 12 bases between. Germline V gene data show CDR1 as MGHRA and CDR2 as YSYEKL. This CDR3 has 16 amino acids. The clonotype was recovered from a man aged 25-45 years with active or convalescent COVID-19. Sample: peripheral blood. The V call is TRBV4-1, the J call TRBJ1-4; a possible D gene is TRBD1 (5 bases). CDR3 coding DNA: TGCGCCAGCAGCCCCCAACAGGTTTCAACTAATGAAAAACTGTTTTTT. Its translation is CASSPQQVSTNEKLFF.